This T cell receptor beta chain appears in the sequencing data of a study of OX40 agonist ivuxolimab in advanced cancers. Background on the study: The study treated patients with ivuxolimab, an agonistic anti-OX40 (CD134) antibody. Dose-escalation patients had hepatocellular carcinoma, melanoma, renal cell or head and neck cancer. Partial responses were seen in three patients, one with hepatocellular carcinoma and two with cutaneous melanoma.

The CDR3 consists of 13 residues. V shed 0 bases and J shed 8 bases, with 8 bases lying between them. Germline-derived CDR1 and CDR2 are LGHNA and YSLEER. Profiling relied on immunoSEQ multiplex PCR, and the TCRdb table lists in-frame clones only, not all of them. The sample holds tens of thousands of clones, about 91% seen once. The count of this clone is one. Its antigen is undetermined. Study conclusions and caveats: There was clonal expansion of CD4+ and CD8+ blood T cells by week 6 at 0.1 to 3.0 mg/kg.

This clonotype was obtained from an adult with an advanced solid tumor such as melanoma, head and neck, liver or kidney cancer. This specimen was CD4+ or CD8+ T cells sorted from blood, taken in a trial of the OX40 agonist ivuxolimab. This chain joins TRBV4-3 and TRBJ2-1, with D hard to call. CDR3 in amino acids: CASSQELPYEQFF. The DNA for the CDR3 is TGCGCCAGCAGCCAAGAGCTCCCGTATGAGCAGTTCTTC.